This T cell receptor beta chain was profiled in a study of Tregs in tolerant kidney transplant recipients (dated by TCRdb to between 2018 and 2021). Describing the broader study: TCRbeta sequencing was used in the study to identify donor-specific regulatory T cells before combined kidney and bone marrow transplantation, and the identified cells were then tracked after transplant. In a few healthy controls, several methods of expanding Tregs specific for an allogeneic donor were compared by TCRbeta repertoire sequencing. The paper's findings and limits, for the study overall: Biological reproducibility was not examined directly, but technical replication error appeared to be minimal. Expanding Tregs with activated donor B cells appeared to identify the most biologically relevant and donor-specific TCRbeta repertoire. The study was limited by small patient numbers, and the findings need validation in larger populations and under other immunosuppression protocols.

Via the germline V gene, CDR1 is SGHRS and CDR2 YFSETQ. V drops 4 bases and J drops 3 bases, leaving 16 bases in between. The CDR3, from cysteine to phenylalanine, totals 15 residues. CDR3 DNA is the only sequence kept; it has 45 bases, read in frame from the first base. Thawed PBMCs were FACS-sorted into unstimulated Tregs (CD4+CD25+CD127-), CD4+ non-Tregs (CD4+CD25-), CD4 cells and CD8 cells. Blood from healthy controls was obtained either from healthy volunteers or as purchased buffy coats. Healthy control blood was separated into PBMCs by Ficoll density gradient and cryopreserved, and patient PBMCs were collected both before and after transplant. Genomic DNA was extracted from sorted cells with the QIAGEN DNeasy Blood and Tissue Kit for TCRbeta CDR3 sequencing. High-throughput TCRbeta CDR3 sequencing was carried out commercially through immunoSEQ, with PCR amplification with bias correction and internal controls included. Concerning the study's data processing: Unique productive TCRbeta sequences were defined by CDR3 nucleotide sequence where primers matched, otherwise by CDR3 amino acid sequence with Vbeta and Jbeta genes. To correct for sorting error, sequences found in more than one sorted population at a frequency ratio of 2:1 or less were discarded, and the remaining shared sequences were assigned to the population with the higher frequency. Donor-reactive sequences were defined as at least 5-fold expanded in CFSE-low cells versus unstimulated cells, with frequency of at least 0.01% in CFSE-low cells. Repertoire divergence was quantified by Jensen-Shannon divergence using the top 100 TCRbeta sequences ranked by frequency. For any sample with multiple sequencing runs, sorting error was corrected in each run separately before the runs were pooled. TCRdb provides this immuneACCESS table in a form limited to in-frame rearrangements. Some clones are lacking; in checked studies, under half of them reflect an unresolved V gene, and why the rest are absent is not known. Clone size and V and J calls were adopted from that table, with D and trimming inferred from the DNA. The sample yields some 68,000 clones; 84% were counted once. Around 4.5% of the sample belongs to the ten largest clones.

On this clone itself: Its antigen is not yet known. No base-level quality is on record; no much larger clone is a single base apart.

The sequence was obtained from a human donor in good health. Here the chain combines TRBV5-1 and TRBJ1-1, and possibly TRBD1, on 6 matching bases. The specimen sequenced was CD4+ T cells from blood. For the CDR3, the sequence is CASSLLGARDTEAFF. The sequence in DNA is TGCGCCAGCAGCCTGTTGGGGGCCCGGGACACTGAAGCTTTCTTT. With the rest looked up from the reference TRBV5-1 and TRBJ1-1 genes rather than sequenced, the full variable domain is KAGVTQTPRYLIKTRGQQVTLSCSPISGHRSVSWYQQTPGQGLQFLFEYFSETQRNKGNFPGRFSGRQFSNSRSEMNVSTLELGDSALYLCASSLLGARDTEAFFGQGTRLTVV.